This T cell receptor beta chain stems from a study of blood T cells in healthy people across ages. Primed by a sample-barcoded 5' primer and a J-beta primer mix, a second PCR proceeded for roughly 7 to 11 cycles. MiXCR, run by TCRdb on the 5' RACE reads, gives a single entry per CDR3 protein. Of about 1,500,000 distinct CDR3 sequences listed, 42% are singletons. Germline lookup yields CDR1 SGHTA and CDR2 FQGNSA. V lost 1 base and J lost 5, with 18 bases in between. The CDR3 is made up of 16 amino acids. This clonotype occurred a few times. The sequence was obtained from a woman aged 18-29 years in good health. The specimen sequenced was blood. The chain combines TRBV7-2 with TRBJ2-7; tentative D call: TRBD2 (5 bases). The CDR3 DNA reads as TGTGCCAGCAGCTTAGTAGGAGGCCTACATGCTGACGAGCAGTACTTC. Protein: CASSLVGGLHADEQYF.